These T cell receptor beta chains were read from a single sample in a study of blood T cell repertoires in COVID-19. This table comes from immunoSEQ multiplex PCR, and its TCRdb copy is limited to in-frame clones, with some not included. Of hundreds of thousands of clones in the sample, around 89% are singletons; the top ten hold 1.2%. The specimen sequenced was PBMCs or T cells enriched from blood (not recorded which). The source of these receptors is a man aged 25-40 years who had recovered from COVID-19. Both conserved end residues are part of each CDR3. A D gene is named only where the DNA matches it firmly. Size is omitted from some rows. Given values are once, few, many or a class for expanded clones.

V gene	CDR3 length	clone size	J gene	D gene	CDR3 DNA	CDR3 protein
TRBV11-2	17	-	TRBJ2-4	-	TGTGCCAGCGCTCCGGTGAGAACTCGTCGTACCAAAAACATTCAGTACTTC	CASAPVRTRRTKNIQYF
TRBV6-2/TRBV6-3	17	-	TRBJ2-7	TRBD2	TGTGCCAGCAGTCCGAGGACTAGCGGGACGGTAATCCACGAGCAGTACTTC	CASSPRTSGTVIHEQYF
TRBV5-1	12	-	TRBJ2-7	-	TGCGCCAGCAGCTTGGGACAGTTCGAGCAGTACTTC	CASSLGQFEQYF
TRBV21-1	14	-	TRBJ1-2	-	TGTGCCAGCAGTAAGACACACTCTAACTATGGCTACACCTTC	CASSKTHSNYGYTF
TRBV6-5	15	-	TRBJ2-7	TRBD1	TGTGCCAGCAGTTACTCCGGGACAGGGGGTGACGAGCAGTACTTC	CASSYSGTGGDEQYF
TRBV6-5	15	-	TRBJ2-3	-	TGTGCCAGCAGTTACCGGGCAGGGGTTACAGATACGCAGTATTTT	CASSYRAGVTDTQYF
TRBV7-9	14	-	TRBJ2-1	-	TGTGCCAGCAGCTTACGACTAGTTCTCACTGAGCAGTTCTTC	CASSLRLVLTEQFF
TRBV27	15	once	TRBJ2-7	-	TGTGCCAGCAGTTTATCTTCCCCGGGTGCCTACGAGCAGTACTTC	CASSLSSPGAYEQYF
TRBV6-5	13	-	TRBJ1-2	TRBD1	TGTGCCAGCGCCAACAGGGGATCCTATGGCTACACCTTC	CASANRGSYGYTF
TRBV29-1	14	-	TRBJ2-7	TRBD2	TGCAGCGTTGAAGTAGCGGGGGGCGAGTACGAGCAGTACTTC	CSVEVAGGEYEQYF
TRBV12-3/TRBV12-4	13	-	TRBJ1-1	-	TGTGCCAGCAGTTTCCAAGTCGAGGCTGAAGCTTTCTTT	CASSFQVEAEAFF
TRBV12-3/TRBV12-4	12	-	TRBJ2-7	-	TGTGCCAGCAGTTGGGGCAGCTACGAGCAGTACTTC	CASSWGSYEQYF
TRBV12-5	13	-	TRBJ2-1	TRBD2	TGTGCTAGTGGTCCCGGGACTAGCGACGAGCAGTTCTTC	CASGPGTSDEQFF
TRBV7-2	15	-	TRBJ1-4	-	TGTGCCAGCAGCTTAGAATCCGGGACTAATGAAAAACTGTTTTTT	CASSLESGTNEKLFF
TRBV6-2/TRBV6-3	16	once	TRBJ1-2	TRBD1	TGTGCCAGCAGCCGGGACAGGGGGCGCCGGGGCTATGGCTACACCTTC	CASSRDRGRRGYGYTF
TRBV6-2/TRBV6-3	14	-	TRBJ2-7	-	TGTGCCAGCAGTTACCCGACCGGGGCCTACGAGCAGTACTTC	CASSYPTGAYEQYF
TRBV2	15	once	TRBJ1-2	-	TGTGCCATGATAGGTGGGCAGGGATTCGTCTATGGCTACACCTTC	CAMIGGQGFVYGYTF
TRBV7-9	14	-	TRBJ1-1	-	TGTGCCAGCAGCGTTAGTGGGGCAGACACTGAAGCTTTCTTT	CASSVSGADTEAFF
TRBV5-4	15	-	TRBJ1-5	TRBD1	TGTGCCAGCAGCCAGGGACAGGATCGCAATCAGCCCCAGCATTTT	CASSQGQDRNQPQHF
TRBV6-2/TRBV6-3	16	once	TRBJ1-6	-	TGTGCCAGCAGCCCTAATGTGGGGCGCGGCAATTCACCCCTCCACTTT	CASSPNVGRGNSPLHF
TRBV27	14	-	TRBJ2-7	-	TGTGCCAGCAGTTCCCTGGTGAGCTCCTACGAGCAGTACTTC	CASSSLVSSYEQYF
TRBV15	16	-	TRBJ2-1	TRBD2	TGTGCCACCAGCAGGATGACTAGCGACGCGTACAATGAGCAGTTCTTC	CATSRMTSDAYNEQFF
TRBV25-1	15	-	TRBJ1-3	TRBD1	TGTGCCAGCAGGGAGACAGGGGCCTATGGAAACACCATATATTTT	CASRETGAYGNTIYF
TRBV10-2	12	-	TRBJ2-7	-	TGCGCCAGCACCCCCCCGTCTCTCGAGCAGTACTTC	CASTPPSLEQYF
TRBV27	12	-	TRBJ2-1	-	TGTGCCAGCAGTGGTAGTTGGAATGAGCAGTTCTTC	CASSGSWNEQFF
TRBV5-5	16	-	TRBJ1-5	TRBD1	TGTGCCAGCAGCCCGAATTCGGGACAGGGGAGCCAGCCCCAGCATTTT	CASSPNSGQGSQPQHF
TRBV28	15	-	TRBJ2-1	TRBD2	TGTGCCAGCAGCCCTACTAGCGGGATCTACAATGAGCAGTTCTTC	CASSPTSGIYNEQFF
TRBV2	17	-	TRBJ2-3	TRBD2	TGTGCCAGCAGCGATCTTCCACTAGCGGGTTCCCCAGATACGCAGTATTTT	CASSDLPLAGSPDTQYF
TRBV29-1	13	once	TRBJ2-3	-	TGCAGCGTGAATAGCGGATTCACAGATACGCAGTATTTT	CSVNSGFTDTQYF
TRBV11-1	12	-	TRBJ2-3	-	TGTGCCAGCAGCCCCCACATAGATACGCAGTATTTT	CASSPHIDTQYF
TRBV24-1	13	few	TRBJ2-3	-	TGTGCCACCAGTGGGGACATACGAGATACGCAGTATTTT	CATSGDIRDTQYF
TRBV9	14	once	TRBJ2-2	-	TGTGCCAGCAGCCAGGTCGCAACAGCCGGGGAGCTGTTTTTT	CASSQVATAGELFF
TRBV4-1	17	-	TRBJ1-5	TRBD1	TGCGCCAGCAGCCAAGCCGACAGGGGGCATAGCAATCAGCCCCAGCATTTT	CASSQADRGHSNQPQHF
TRBV27	15	-	TRBJ1-1	-	TGTGCCAGCAGTTTTATTGGGAGACGAGACGCTGAAGCTTTCTTT	CASSFIGRRDAEAFF
TRBV28	15	-	TRBJ1-5	-	TGTGCCAGCAGTTTATCGCGGAGGGGAAATCAGCCCCAGCATTTT	CASSLSRRGNQPQHF
TRBV28	15	-	TRBJ1-2	-	TGTGCCAGCAGTCTAAGTTTAACCCCCGGTGGTGGCTACACCTTC	CASSLSLTPGGGYTF
TRBV9	16	-	TRBJ1-1	TRBD1	TGTGCCAGCAGCGTAGGTGACAGGGCCATGAACACTGAAGCTTTCTTT	CASSVGDRAMNTEAFF
TRBV18	15	-	TRBJ1-1	TRBD1	TGTGCCAGCTCACCACTGGACAGGAGCATCACTGAAGCTTTCTTT	CASSPLDRSITEAFF
TRBV14	14	-	TRBJ2-3	-	TGTGCCAGCAGCCAAGTACAGGGAAGGGATACGCAGTATTTT	CASSQVQGRDTQYF
TRBV2	16	-	TRBJ2-2	TRBD2	TGTGCCAGCAGGGATTTAGCGGGGAAAAACACCGGGGAGCTGTTTTTT	CASRDLAGKNTGELFF
TRBV30	15	-	TRBJ2-1	TRBD1	TGTGCCTGGAGGGCGGTGGGACAGGGTCTACATGAGCAGTTCTTC	CAWRAVGQGLHEQFF
TRBV3-1/TRBV3-2	16	-	TRBJ2-7	TRBD1	TGTGCCAGCAGCCAAGCCGGCGGACAGGGGGCAAGGGAGCAGTACTTC	CASSQAGGQGAREQYF
TRBV7-8	15	-	TRBJ1-2	-	TGTGCCAGCAGCCCTAGTTGGGGCGCAAACTATGGCTACACCTTC	CASSPSWGANYGYTF
TRBV11-2	16	-	TRBJ2-3	TRBD2	TGTGCCAGCAGCTTAGATCGGGGGGGATACACAGATACGCAGTATTTT	CASSLDRGGYTDTQYF
TRBV7-9	15	-	TRBJ1-5	-	TGTGCCAGCAGCTCCACCACAGGGTGGGGTCAGCCCCAGCATTTT	CASSSTTGWGQPQHF
TRBV9	18	-	TRBJ2-7	TRBD2	TGTGCCAGCAGCGTAGACTACGCGGGTAGCGGGAAATCCTACGAGCAGTACTTC	CASSVDYAGSGKSYEQYF
TRBV6-2/TRBV6-3	17	-	TRBJ1-5	-	TGTGCCAGCAGTTCGCACAGGAGTCAGAATAGCAATCAGCCCCAGCATTTT	CASSSHRSQNSNQPQHF